This entry lists 20 T cell receptor beta chains sequenced from one sample in a study of identical twins. TCRdb reanalysed the 5' RACE reads using MiXCR and keeps one entry per CDR3 protein. Altogether a few hundred thousand distinct CDR3 sequences are present, over 5.5% being singletons, with the ten largest covering approximately 14%. This same sample was also taken into another study, of T cells expressing NK-cell markers.

What was sequenced was CD8+ T cells sorted from blood. The receptors derive from a woman in her late teens or twenties in good health.

There are a few counts of this clonotype. The chain links TRBV29-1 to TRBJ2-5; 8 nucleotides line up with TRBD1. The length of the CDR3 is 13 residues. V shed 8 bases, J shed 5 bases, and the junction held 10 bases outside the gene matches. CDR1 SQVTM and CDR2 ANQGSEA come from the germline V gene. This CDR3 is CSTNPRGRETQYF. DNA of the CDR3: TGCAGCACCAACCCCAGGGGGCGGGAGACCCAGTACTTC.

This CDR3 is CAWSVSQVQTRDEQYF. The CDR3 DNA is TGTGCCTGGAGTGTCTCACAGGTTCAGACCCGGGACGAGCAGTACTTC. This rearrangement joins TRBV30 to TRBJ2-7; perhaps TRBD1 as D (5 bases). CDR1 and CDR2 (germline): GTSNPN, SVGIG (reference sequence). This CDR3 has 16 residues. V dropped 0 bases and J dropped 5 bases, with 20 bases sitting between them.

The CDR3 is CASRPSDWSSYEQYF. CDR3 DNA sequence: TGTGCCAGCAGACCCTCGGATTGGTCGTCCTACGAGCAGTACTTC. The J gene is TRBJ2-7, the V gene TRBV6-5; D unclear. CDR1 MNHEY and CDR2 SVGAGI come from the germline V gene. V lost 6 bases to trimming and J lost 1 base, with 16 bases between them. The CDR3 length is 15 residues.

The V and J genes are TRBV19 and TRBJ2-1, with D unresolved. V was clipped by 3 bases and J by 4 bases, with 7 bases between them. The CDR3 loop spans 13 amino acids. Germline V gives CDR1 LNHDA, CDR2 SQIVND (reference sequence). CDR3 region: CASSISGYNEQFF. The CDR3 DNA reads as TGTGCCAGTAGTATTTCAGGTTACAATGAGCAGTTCTTC.

This clonotype appeared a few times. J is TRBJ2-3 and V is TRBV6-2 or TRBV6-3; the D is unclear. V was trimmed by 6 bases and J by 2 bases, leaving 15 bases between them. This CDR3 comprises 15 residues. In germline, CDR1 is MNHEY, CDR2 SVGEGT. The chain's CDR3 is CASRLDRGITDTQYF. The CDR3 coding sequence is TGTGCCAGCAGGCTAGACCGAGGAATCACAGATACGCAGTATTTT.

This clonotype came up a few times. V usage is TRBV27 and J usage is TRBJ2-7; D is unresolved. The V end was cut by 7 bases, the J end by 1 base, with 11 bases between. The CDR3 runs to 13 residues. Germline CDR1 reads MNHEY; CDR2 reads SMNVEV (reference sequence). This CDR3 reads CASKDGSSYEQYF. As DNA, the CDR3 is TGTGCCAGCAAAGACGGATCGTCCTACGAGCAGTACTTC.

Only a few counts were recorded for this clonotype. The chain combines TRBV25-1 with TRBJ2-3; 7 bases align to TRBD1. V lost 4 bases and J lost 0; bases outside the gene matches: 10. The germline V gene has CDR1 MGHDK and CDR2 SYGVNS. This CDR3 has 17 residues. The CDR3 sequence: CASSGSPGQTSTDTQYF. DNA of the CDR3: TGTGCCAGCAGTGGCTCTCCGGGACAGACTAGCACAGATACGCAGTATTTT.

This clonotype was detected ten times or more. The chain has TRBV20-1 and TRBJ1-4; a possible D gene is TRBD1 (5 bases). There are 15 residues in the CDR3. Between the trimmed V and J ends, which lost 6 bases and 3 bases, there was a span of 17 bases. Germline V lookup: CDR1 DFQATT, CDR2 SNEGSKA (reference sequence). Written as DNA, the CDR3 is TGCAGTGCCGCAATTGCAGGGCCGCCTAATGAAAAACTGTTTTTT. Its protein is CSAAIAGPPNEKLFF.

V gene TRBV6-2 or TRBV6-3 combines with J gene TRBJ1-1, with 7 bases lining up with TRBD1. From germline, CDR1 is MNHEY and CDR2 SVGEGT. This CDR3 comprises 16 residues. Germline trimming cut 5 bases from V and 5 bases from J; bases unmatched to any gene: 14. CDR3 nucleotides: TGTGCCAGCAGTCTACTCCGGGACAGCCCAGGAACTGAAGCTTTCTTT. Its protein is CASSLLRDSPGTEAFF.

V and J are TRBV7-8 and TRBJ2-5, with TRBD2 matching 12 bases. Trimming removed 5 bases from V and 2 bases from J; junction bases left unmatched: 12. Germline-derived CDR1 and CDR2 are SGHVS and FQNEAQ. CDR3 size: 18 residues. CDR3 in amino acids: CASSQLRRLAGVQETQYF. The CDR3 bases are TGTGCCAGCAGCCAGCTCAGACGACTAGCGGGGGTACAAGAGACCCAGTACTTC. The complete variable domain, with remaining parts taken from reference TRBV7-8 and TRBJ2-5, reads GAGVSQSPRYKVAKRGQDVALRCDPISGHVSLFWYQQALGQGPEFLTYFQNEAQLDKSGLPSDRFFAERPEGSVSTLKIQRTQQEDSAVYLCASSQLRRLAGVQETQYFGPGTRLLVL.

This clonotype was seen only a few times. This chain joins TRBV7-8 and TRBJ2-7; TRBD1 matches at 7 bases. This CDR3 region has 11 residues. V was clipped by 4 bases and J by 7 bases; unmatched bases: 1. CDR1 is SGHVS, CDR2 FQNEAQ, per germline. CDR3 bases: TGTGCCAGCAGCTACAGGGGAGAGCAGTACTTC. Encoded protein: CASSYRGEQYF. Full variable domain (remainder filled in from reference TRBV7-8 and TRBJ2-7): GAGVSQSPRYKVAKRGQDVALRCDPISGHVSLFWYQQALGQGPEFLTYFQNEAQLDKSGLPSDRFFAERPEGSVSTLKIQRTQQEDSAVYLCASSYRGEQYFGPGTRLTVT.

This clonotype has just a few counts. The chain uses TRBV2 and TRBJ1-5; TRBD1 agrees at 7 bases. Germline loops: CDR1 SNHLY, CDR2 FYNNEI. V lost 8 bases and J lost 0; bases outside the gene matches: 4. The CDR3 runs 14 residues. CDR3 nucleotides: TGTGCCAGCCGGGACAGCCTTAGCAATCAGCCCCAGCATTTT. This translates into CASRDSLSNQPQHF.

This clonotype was counted between two and nine times. V is TRBV11-2 and J is TRBJ2-5, with TRBD2 identical over 10 bases. V lost 5 bases, J lost 2 bases, and 5 bases stayed unmatched. This CDR3 has 15 amino acids. From germline, CDR1 is SGHAT and CDR2 FQNNGV. The CDR3 loop is CASSLLAGAQETQYF. In DNA form, the CDR3 reads TGTGCCAGCAGCCTCCTAGCGGGAGCGCAAGAGACCCAGTACTTC.

This clonotype has more than one count but fewer than ten. The gene calls are TRBV15 and TRBJ2-7; no clear D gene. CDR1 and CDR2 from the germline V gene are LNHNV and YYDKDF (reference sequence). The CDR3 is 12 amino acids. V dropped 1 base and J dropped 5 bases, with 6 bases sitting between them. The CDR3 nucleotides are TGTGCCACCAGCAGAGTTGGGAACGAGCAGTACTTC. The encoded protein is CATSRVGNEQYF.

This clonotype was picked up a small number of times. The chain is built from TRBV3-1 and TRBJ2-7, with D possibly being TRBD2 (5 bases). V dropped 4 bases and J dropped 3 bases, with 16 bases sitting between them. Germline CDR1 is LGHDT and CDR2 is YNNKEL (reference sequence). The CDR3 has 15 amino acids. CDR3 DNA sequence: TGTGCCAGCAGCCCCGAAGCCTCCCGGGGCTACGAGCAGTACTTC. Translating gives CASSPEASRGYEQYF.

In this sample, this clonotype turned up a few times. The rearrangement joins TRBV9 to TRBJ2-1; possibly TRBD2 for D (5 bases). Germline lookup yields CDR1 SGDLS and CDR2 YYNGEE. The length of the CDR3 is 16 residues. Trimming took off 4 bases at V and 7 bases at J, with 21 bases between the two ends. The CDR3 DNA reads TGTGCCAGCAGCCCCCCCGGAGGCCCCCATCGGAATGAGCAGTTCTTC. It yields the protein CASSPPGGPHRNEQFF.

The chain is built from TRBV2 and TRBJ2-2; no firm D call. CDR1 and CDR2 (germline): SNHLY, FYNNEI. The CDR3 contains 12 residues. Trimming left V 6 bases short and J 5 bases short, with 7 bases between. In DNA, the CDR3 is TGTGCCAGCAGGGATAAAACCGGGGAGCTGTTTTTT. Translation: CASRDKTGELFF.

V is TRBV13 and J is TRBJ2-3; TRBD1 is a possible D gene (6 bases). V lost 3 bases, J lost 8 bases, and 9 bases lay in between. This CDR3 has 12 amino acids. Per the germline V gene, CDR1 is PRHDT and CDR2 is FYEKMQ (reference sequence). As DNA, the CDR3 is TGTGCCAGCAGCTTGGACAGTCCTACGCAGTATTTT. This sequence encodes CASSLDSPTQYF.

The chain is built from TRBV6-2 or TRBV6-3 and TRBJ1-2, with D uncertain. V was cut by 9 bases and J by 6 bases, with 8 bases left in between. From germline, CDR1 is MNHEY and CDR2 SVGEGT. The CDR3 length is 10 residues. For the CDR3, the DNA is TGTGCCAGTGGGATGAATGGCTACACCTTC. Its protein is CASGMNGYTF.

This chain uses TRBV2 with TRBJ1-1; D not certain. Between the trimmed V and J ends, which lost 2 bases and 0 bases, there was a span of 7 bases. The germline CDR1 and CDR2 sequences are SNHLY and FYNNEI. This CDR3 spans 14 amino acids. In DNA form, the CDR3 reads TGTGCCAGCAGTGAACGCGTGATGAACACTGAAGCTTTCTTT. It encodes CASSERVMNTEAFF.